These 27 T cell receptor beta chains share one sample of origin, sequenced in a study of regulatory T cells in long-lasting Graves disease. Time point described: newly diagnosed GD, antithyroid drugs for less than 3 months. Extracted RNA from PBMCs served as the source of the TCR library. iRepertoire HTBI primers and Arm-PCR of CDR3 regions built TCR beta libraries. TCRdb passed the multiplex PCR reads through MiXCR, listing each CDR3 protein once. This table has about 200,000 distinct CDR3 sequences, around 16% appearing once. The source material was peripheral blood mononuclear cells (PBMCs), sampled at new diagnosis, from a patient treated with antithyroid drugs. The receptors come from a female donor with Graves disease.

There are many counts of this clonotype. The rearrangement joins TRBV3-1 to TRBJ2-7, with TRBD2 matching over 14 bases. Looked up from germline, CDR1 is LGHDT and CDR2 is YNNKEL (reference sequence). Trimming removed 5 bases from V and 0 bases from J; junction bases left unmatched: 3. This CDR3 region has 16 residues. The CDR3 DNA sequence: TGTGCCAGCAGCTTCGGGACTAGCGGGAGCTCCTACGAGCAGTACTTC. Translation: CASSFGTSGSSYEQYF.

There are many counts of this clonotype. The chain couples TRBV2 to TRBJ1-1, with TRBD1 matching 9 bases. CDR3 length: 13 amino acids. Germline assignment: CDR1 SNHLY and CDR2 FYNNEI. Trimming took 6 bases from V and 8 from J; bases not matched to a gene: 7. CDR3 DNA sequence: TGTGCCAGCAGAACCACAGGGGGCTGGGAAGCTTTCTTT. Translating it yields CASRTTGGWEAFF.

This clonotype has at least ten counts. This chain links TRBV2 with TRBJ2-5; D gene unclear. Trimming removed 4 bases at V and 3 bases at J, with 6 bases between. There are 12 residues in the CDR3. Germline CDR1 and CDR2: SNHLY and FYNNEI. The CDR3 sequence is CASSATEETQYF. Here the CDR3 DNA reads TGTGCCAGCAGTGCTACAGAAGAGACCCAGTACTTC. Full variable domain (outside the CDR3, taken from reference TRBV2 and TRBJ2-5): EPEVTQTPSHQVTQMGQEVILRCVPISNHLYFYWYRQILGQKVEFLVSFYNNEISEKSEIFDDQFSVERPDGSNFTLKIRSTKLEDSAMYFCASSATEETQYFGPGTRLLVL.

Concerning this clonotype: A much larger clone lies one base from this, so it may be a read error. This chain joins TRBV6-1 and TRBJ2-1; 9 nucleotides align to TRBD2. V shed 3 bases, J shed 5 bases, and the junction held 5 bases outside the gene matches. Germline CDR1 and CDR2: MNHNS and SASEGT. This CDR3 spans 15 amino acids. The CDR3: CASSEQLAGNNEQFF. CDR3 DNA: TGTGCCAGCAGTGAGCAACTAGCGGGTAACAATGAGCAGTTCTTC.

A remark on this clonotype: A read error may explain this, as a much larger clone is one base away. J is TRBJ2-1 and V is TRBV20-1, with a possible D match to TRBD1 (5 bases). Germline values: CDR1 DFQATT, CDR2 SNEGSKA (reference sequence). Trimming left V 6 bases short and J 5 bases short, with 14 bases between. The CDR3 loop spans 13 amino acids. CDR3 residues: CSATDSYHNEQFF. The CDR3 bases are TGCAGTGCAACCGACAGCTACCACAATGAGCAGTTCTTC.

The chain links TRBV11-3 to TRBJ2-1; 7 positions match TRBD2. The CDR3 length is 14 residues. Looked up from germline, CDR1 is SGHNT and CDR2 is YENEEA. After removal of 4 bases from V and 7 bases from J, the junction contained 7 bases not matched to a gene. The CDR3: CASSSPHGGNEQFF. For the CDR3, the DNA is TGTGCCAGCAGCTCCCCCCACGGGGGGAATGAGCAGTTCTTC. The full variable domain, its missing parts supplied by reference TRBV11-3 and TRBJ2-1, is EAGVVQSPRYKIIEKKQPVAFWCNPISGHNTLYWYLQNLGQGPELLIRYENEEAVDDSQLPKDRFSAERLKGVDSTLKIQPAELGDSAVYLCASSSPHGGNEQFFGPGTRLTVL.

This clonotype showed up many times. This sequence joins TRBV19 and TRBJ1-1; D possibly corresponds to TRBD1 (6 bases). The germline CDR1 and CDR2 sequences are LNHDA and SQIVND (reference sequence). V was cut by 8 bases and J by 3 bases, with 19 bases left in between. The CDR3 is 15 residues long. The CDR3, as DNA: TGTGCCAGTGGATCGAGGGGGGGAGGGCACACTGAAGCTTTCTTT. Encoded protein: CASGSRGGGHTEAFF.

This clonotype showed up many times. The rearrangement links TRBV7-2 to TRBJ2-7, with D perhaps assigned TRBD1 or TRBD2 (6 bases each). Trimming left V 1 base short and J 2 bases short, with 12 bases between. CDR3 length: 15 residues. Germline assignment: CDR1 SGHTA and CDR2 FQGNSA. The DNA of the CDR3 is TGTGCCAGCAGCTTAGGACCGGGGGCGACCTACGAGCAGTACTTC. Translated: CASSLGPGATYEQYF.

This clonotype has more than one count but fewer than ten. A much larger clonotype is one base distant, so this may be a read error. The chain is built from TRBV11-3 and TRBJ2-3; 8 nucleotides align to TRBD2. J gave up 4 bases and V 5 bases, and 11 bases lay outside the gene matches. Germline V gene data show CDR1 as SGHNT and CDR2 as YENEEA. The CDR3 extends over 16 amino acids. CDR3 nucleotide sequence: TGTGCCAGCAGCCCCCGGGGGGGTGCTAACGCAGATACGCAGTATTTT. Its translation: CASSPRGGANADTQYF.

This clonotype was detected a few times. This chain joins TRBV20-1 and TRBJ2-6; D remains ambiguous. Trimming cost V 5 bases and J 2 bases, with 10 bases left between them. Germline V CDR1 and CDR2: DFQATT, SNEGSKA (reference sequence). This CDR3 spans 14 amino acids. The chain's CDR3 is CSAASGTGANVLTF. The CDR3 DNA sequence: TGCAGTGCTGCCTCGGGCACTGGGGCCAACGTCCTGACTTTC.

This clonotype was seen only a few times. The chain employs TRBV6-1 and TRBJ2-3, with D unresolved. The CDR3 has 14 residues. Germline loops: CDR1 MNHNS, CDR2 SASEGT. Trimming took 8 bases from V and 4 from J, leaving 16 bases between them. The CDR3 here is CASGEDVGPDTQYF. In DNA form, the CDR3 reads TGTGCCAGCGGCGAGGACGTAGGCCCAGATACGCAGTATTTT.

This chain links TRBV29-1 with TRBJ2-5, with TRBD1 as a possible D gene (7 bases). Trimming left V 4 bases short and J 5 bases short, with 14 bases between. The CDR3 length is 13 residues. The germline V gene has CDR1 SQVTM and CDR2 ANQGSEA. The CDR3 reads CSVGRGAGETQYF. Here the CDR3 DNA reads TGCAGCGTTGGCAGGGGGGCGGGGGAGACCCAGTACTTC. Together with reference TRBV29-1 and TRBJ2-5, the CDR3 gives the full variable domain: SAVISQKPSRDICQRGTSLTIQCQVDSQVTMMFWYRQQPGQSLTLIATANQGSEATYESGFVIDKFPISRPNLTFSTLTVSNMSPEDSSIYLCSVGRGAGETQYFGPGTRLLVL.

V usage is TRBV12-3 or TRBV12-4 and J usage is TRBJ2-1; maybe TRBD2 (6 bases). Trimming removed 5 bases at V and 1 base at J, with 15 bases between. The CDR3 is 16 residues long. The DNA for the CDR3 is TGTGCCAGCAGTCCTCGGCAGGGAGGATCCTACAATGAGCAGTTCTTC. Translating gives CASSPRQGGSYNEQFF.

This clonotype came up many times. V usage is TRBV11-2 and J usage is TRBJ2-3; perhaps TRBD2 as D (6 bases). V lost 3 bases, J lost 5 bases, and 9 bases lay in between. Germline V gives CDR1 SGHAT, CDR2 FQNNGV. The CDR3 spans 13 residues. As DNA, the CDR3 is TGTGCCAGCAGCTTGGACTACAGAGATACGCAGTATTTT. Translation gives CASSLDYRDTQYF. Full variable domain (rest looked up from reference TRBV11-2 and TRBJ2-3): EAGVAQSPRYKIIEKRQSVAFWCNPISGHATLYWYQQILGQGPKLLIQFQNNGVVDDSQLPKDRFSAERLKGVDSTLKIQPAKLEDSAVYLCASSLDYRDTQYFGPGTRLTVL.

The chain uses TRBV11-2 and TRBJ2-1, with a weak D call TRBD1 (5 bases). The length of the CDR3 is 14 residues. V lost 6 bases, J lost 5 bases, and 14 bases lay in between. Germline lookup yields CDR1 SGHAT and CDR2 FQNNGV. The CDR3: CASRYTGTDNEQFF. The CDR3 DNA follows: TGTGCCAGCAGGTATACAGGCACTGACAATGAGCAGTTCTTC. Variable domain in full (rest from reference TRBV11-2 and TRBJ2-1): EAGVAQSPRYKIIEKRQSVAFWCNPISGHATLYWYQQILGQGPKLLIQFQNNGVVDDSQLPKDRFSAERLKGVDSTLKIQPAKLEDSAVYLCASRYTGTDNEQFFGPGTRLTVL.

This clonotype was seen repeatedly, ten times or more. CDR3 region: CASSRGSGYGYTF. The CDR3 region has the DNA TGTGCCAGCAGTAGGGGTTCGGGCTATGGCTACACCTTC. The chain combines TRBV7-2 with TRBJ1-2; D is possibly TRBD1 (5 bases). The CDR3 is 13 residues long. Germline CDR1 is SGHTA and CDR2 is FQGNSA. Between the trimmed V and J ends, which lost 6 bases and 4 bases, there was a span of 12 bases.

The gene calls are TRBV5-8 and TRBJ1-4; a weak D match, TRBD1 (6 bases). The CDR3 extends over 14 amino acids. The germline CDR1 and CDR2 sequences are SGHTS and YDEGEE. V dropped 1 base and J dropped 4 bases, with 8 bases sitting between them. In DNA, the CDR3 is TGTGCCAGCAGCTTGTCAGGGGTTAATGAAAAACTGTTTTTT. Amino acids: CASSLSGVNEKLFF.

This clonotype was observed many times. The rearrangement links TRBV7-9 to TRBJ1-5, with D unclear. The germline gives CDR1 SEHNR, CDR2 FQNEAQ (reference sequence). The CDR3 totals 13 residues. Trimming removed 1 base at V and 3 bases at J, with 4 bases between. CDR3 sequence: CASSLGDNQPQHF. DNA of the CDR3: TGTGCCAGCAGCTTAGGTGACAATCAGCCCCAGCATTTT. The full variable domain, rest sourced from reference TRBV7-9 and TRBJ1-5, is DTGVSQNPRHKITKRGQNVTFRCDPISEHNRLYWYRQTLGQGPEFLTYFQNEAQLEKSRLLSDRFSAERPKGSFSTLEIQRTEQGDSAMYLCASSLGDNQPQHFGDGTRLSIL.

The sample holds many counts of this clonotype. The rearrangement uses TRBV2 and TRBJ2-7; 9 bases are shared with TRBD1. The J segment lost 4 bases and the V segment lost 2 bases, leaving 12 bases of the junction unmatched. The V gene's germline CDR1 is SNHLY and CDR2 FYNNEI. CDR3 size: 17 residues. CDR3 amino acids: CASSELLGYRGLYEQYF. In DNA, the CDR3 is TGTGCCAGCAGTGAATTGTTGGGGTACAGGGGGCTTTACGAGCAGTACTTC.

This clonotype was picked up many times. The J gene is TRBJ2-3, the V gene TRBV27; 10 bases map to TRBD1. The CDR3 runs 16 residues. Germline loops: CDR1 MNHEY, CDR2 SMNVEV (reference sequence). The J segment lost 4 bases and the V segment lost 3 bases, leaving 7 bases of the junction unmatched. The CDR3 bases are TGTGCCAGCAGTTTTCCGACAGGGGGCGGCTCAGATACGCAGTATTTT. Translation gives CASSFPTGGGSDTQYF.

The rearrangement links TRBV7-3 to TRBJ1-4, with 9 bases matching TRBD1. J lost 7 bases, V lost 5 bases, and 11 bases had no gene match. This CDR3 has 16 amino acids. Germline CDR1 reads SGHTA; CDR2 reads FQGTGA. CDR3 residues: CASSTDTGGGGEKLFF. CDR3 coding DNA: TGTGCCAGCAGCACGGACACAGGGGGCGGTGGTGAAAAACTGTTTTTT.

This clonotype was found many times. The gene calls are TRBV20-1 and TRBJ2-3; 9 bases are shared with TRBD2. Per the germline V gene, CDR1 is DFQATT and CDR2 is SNEGSKA (reference sequence). V lost 6 bases to trimming and J lost 0 bases; unmatched junction nucleotides: 4. This CDR3 has 14 residues. The CDR3 here is CSAASGDSTDTQYF. The CDR3 region has the DNA TGCAGTGCGGCTAGCGGGGATAGCACAGATACGCAGTATTTT.

This clonotype was seen repeatedly, ten times or more. The genes are TRBV20-1 and TRBJ2-7; the D call may be TRBD1 or TRBD2 (6 bases each). CDR1 is DFQATT, CDR2 SNEGSKA, per germline (reference sequence). Between the trimmed V and J ends, which lost 3 bases and 2 bases, there was a span of 11 bases. This CDR3 comprises 13 residues. CDR3 bases: TGCAGTGCTAGTGGGGGGCTCACCTACGAGCAGTACTTC. Translating gives CSASGGLTYEQYF.

This clonotype was recorded at least ten times. The genes are TRBV27 and TRBJ2-5; TRBD1 might be the D (6 bases). CDR3 length equals 12 residues. Germline CDR1 and CDR2: MNHEY and SMNVEV (reference sequence). Trimming shortened V by 5 bases and J by 3 bases, and 7 bases separated the two germline ends. The CDR3 spells CASSRGKETQYF. CDR3 nucleotide sequence: TGTGCCAGCAGTAGGGGGAAAGAGACCCAGTACTTC.

This clonotype was detected many times. V usage is TRBV2 and J usage is TRBJ1-4; 7 bases map to TRBD1. V lost 8 bases, J lost 5 bases, and 8 bases stayed unmatched. CDR3 size: 14 residues. CDR1 is SNHLY, CDR2 FYNNEI, per germline. CDR3 region: CASLRDSTNEKLFF. CDR3 DNA: TGTGCCAGCCTTAGGGACAGCACAAATGAAAAACTGTTTTTT.

This clonotype was seen many times. The rearrangement joins TRBV29-1 to TRBJ1-2; 7 nucleotides match TRBD1. CDR1 is SQVTM and CDR2 is ANQGSEA in the germline V gene. Trimming took 7 bases from V and 5 from J; bases not matched to a gene: 13. The CDR3 covers 14 residues. CDR3 loop: CSDRNEQTGYGYTF. For the CDR3, the DNA is TGCAGCGACCGAAACGAGCAGACAGGGTATGGCTACACCTTC.

Worth noting for this clonotype: This is likely an artifact of a read error, given a far larger clone one base away. This chain uses TRBV4-1 with TRBJ1-3, with 8 nucleotides matching TRBD1. The germline CDR1 and CDR2 sequences are MGHRA and YSYEKL. The CDR3 extends over 15 amino acids. CDR3 in DNA: TGCGCCAGCAGCCAAGAGGACAGGGCGGGAAACACCAGATATTTT. Translating gives CASSQEDRAGNTRYF.